Listed below are T cell receptor beta chains from one sample, sequenced in a study of T-cell reconstitution after alpha-beta-depleted transplantation in children. Each CDR3 protein gets one entry after TCRdb re-called the PCR reads with MiXCR. The table lists about a million distinct CDR3 sequences, roughly 29% of them singletons. This sample comprised PBMCs, mostly from graft donor cells, obtained 360 days after TCRalphabeta/CD19-depleted stem cell transplant. Source of these receptors: a boy under three years old who had a stem cell transplant for SCID, so the T cells may come from the graft donor. Each CDR3 is given with its conserved first and last residue. The order of the fields is V gene, CDR3 length, J gene, clone size, CDR3 protein. Size values are once, few and many counts, or a class for expanded clones, and some rows have none.

>TRBV29-1|14|TRBJ1-1|-
CSVAPGHQNTEAFF
>TRBV10-3|14|TRBJ2-2|few
CAISGGLFTGELFF
>TRBV12-3/TRBV12-4|16|TRBJ2-2|few
CASSWFGTGSTGELFF
>TRBV11-2|15|TRBJ2-3|few
CASSFTGLITDTQYF
>TRBV15|16|TRBJ2-4|-
CATSRDGAIAKNIQYF
>TRBV4-2|17|TRBJ2-1|-
CASSQGTRIWGLNEQFF
>TRBV4-3|17|TRBJ2-2|few
CASSPTPAGRNTGELFF
>TRBV12-3/TRBV12-4|13|TRBJ1-5|few
CASRRGARQPQHF
>TRBV12-3/TRBV12-4|17|TRBJ2-7|once
CASSQGTSGGLNYEQYF
>TRBV7-9|16|TRBJ1-2|few
CASSLRGPTYGYGYTF
>TRBV20-1|16|TRBJ1-5|-
CSAGSEGIPSGQPQHF
>TRBV6-2/TRBV6-3|14|TRBJ2-1|-
CASKDGGAANEQFF
>TRBV5-1|14|TRBJ2-1|-
CASSRQENYNEQFF
>TRBV20-1|16|TRBJ1-4|-
CSAMPLGRVAGEKLFF
>TRBV5-1|15|TRBJ2-1|few
CASSLEAGDYNEQFF
>TRBV5-1|15|TRBJ2-1|-
CASRPLGQGAQEQFF
>TRBV29-1|16|TRBJ1-1|-
CSVEDLGQGGLTEAFF
>TRBV7-2|14|TRBJ2-7|few
CASSLFGRTLEQYF
>TRBV29-1|14|TRBJ2-3|few
CSVERGSSTDTQYF
>TRBV20-1|14|TRBJ1-5|-
CSAFEAGYNQPQHF
>TRBV7-2|12|TRBJ1-5|few
CASSPINQPQHF
>TRBV29-1|11|TRBJ2-3|few
CSVNEGDTQYF
>TRBV25-1|16|TRBJ1-1|few
CASSDPTGGVNTEAFF
>TRBV5-1|12|TRBJ2-7|many
CASSSTGGEQYF
>TRBV4-3|15|TRBJ2-5|-
CASSQDLAGKETQYF